The clone carrying this T cell receptor beta chain was counted many times. Its antigen remains unidentified. Unique molecular identifiers (one per individual cDNA molecule) were attached. Via MiXCR, TCRdb re-called the 5' RACE reads, giving one row per CDR3 protein. Here the sample spans about 66,000 distinct CDR3 sequences, roughly 9.1% being singletons. The source of the sample is a study of early T cells in non-severe SARS-CoV-2 infection. About the study: The study sequenced bulk RNA from unsorted whole blood, with chains unpaired. General study results and limits: Database matching using VDJdb favored anti-spike CD8 responses, with private and CD4 specificities left missing.

Losses at the gene ends were 5 bases for V and 4 bases for J; bases not matched to a gene: 4. The CDR3 is 13 amino acids. The germline V gene has CDR1 MNHEY and CDR2 SMNVEV (reference sequence). The sequenced material came from whole blood. The TCR comes from an adult who was a healthcare worker with PCR-confirmed SARS-CoV-2 infection or an uninfected control (not recorded which). The rearrangement joins TRBV27 to TRBJ1-1; 7 nucleotides align to TRBD1. CDR3 nucleotide sequence: TGTGCCAGCAGTATCCCAGGGGGCACTGAAGCTTTCTTT. Translation gives CASSIPGGTEAFF.